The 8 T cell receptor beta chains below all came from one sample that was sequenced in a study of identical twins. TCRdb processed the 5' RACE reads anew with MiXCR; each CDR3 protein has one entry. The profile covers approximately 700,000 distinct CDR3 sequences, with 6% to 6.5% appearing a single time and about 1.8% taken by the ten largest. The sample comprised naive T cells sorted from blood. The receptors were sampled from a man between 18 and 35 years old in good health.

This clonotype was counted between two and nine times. The CDR3 sequence is CASSQTRSADTQYF. In DNA form, the CDR3 reads TGTGCCAGCAGCCAGACCAGGTCCGCAGATACGCAGTATTTT. The J gene is TRBJ2-3, the V gene TRBV3-1, with unresolved D. This CDR3 is built from 14 residues. The V end was cut by 3 bases, the J end by 4 bases, with 11 bases between. Germline V gene sequence: CDR1 LGHDT, CDR2 YNNKEL (reference sequence).

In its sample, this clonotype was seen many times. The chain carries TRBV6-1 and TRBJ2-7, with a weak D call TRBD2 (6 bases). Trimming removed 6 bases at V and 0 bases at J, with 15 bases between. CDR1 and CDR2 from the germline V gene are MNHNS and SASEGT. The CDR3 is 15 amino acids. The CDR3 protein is CASSLASDSSYEQYV. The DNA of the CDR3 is TGTGCCAGCAGCCTTGCTAGCGATAGCTCCTACGAGCAGTACGTC.

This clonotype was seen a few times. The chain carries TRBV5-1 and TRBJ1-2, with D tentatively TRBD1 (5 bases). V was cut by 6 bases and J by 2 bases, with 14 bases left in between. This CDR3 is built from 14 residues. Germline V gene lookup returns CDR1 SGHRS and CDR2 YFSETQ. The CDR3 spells CASTGQGGNYGYTF. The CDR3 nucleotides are TGCGCCAGCACCGGGCAGGGCGGCAACTATGGCTACACCTTC.

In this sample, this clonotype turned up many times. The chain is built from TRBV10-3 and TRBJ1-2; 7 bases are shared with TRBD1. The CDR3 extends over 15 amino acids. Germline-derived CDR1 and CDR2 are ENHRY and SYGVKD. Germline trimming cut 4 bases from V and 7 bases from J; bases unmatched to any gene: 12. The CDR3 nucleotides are TGTGCCATCAGTGGGCGACAGGGATCCTCCGTTGGCTACACCTTC. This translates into CAISGRQGSSVGYTF.

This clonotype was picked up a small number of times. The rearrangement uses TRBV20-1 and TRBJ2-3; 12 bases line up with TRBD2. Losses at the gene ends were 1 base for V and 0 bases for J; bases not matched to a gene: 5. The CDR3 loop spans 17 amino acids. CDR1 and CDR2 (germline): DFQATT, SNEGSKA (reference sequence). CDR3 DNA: TGCAGTGCTAGAGTTCGGACTAGCGGGGCCAGCACAGATACGCAGTATTTT. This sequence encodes CSARVRTSGASTDTQYF.

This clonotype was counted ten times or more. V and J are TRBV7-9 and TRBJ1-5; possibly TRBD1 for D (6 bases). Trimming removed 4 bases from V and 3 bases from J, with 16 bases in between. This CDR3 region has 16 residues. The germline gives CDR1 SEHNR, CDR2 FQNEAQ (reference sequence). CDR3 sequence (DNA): TGTGCCAGCAGCTCAGGGGAGTGGGGGGACAATCAGCCCCAGCATTTT. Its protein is CASSSGEWGDNQPQHF.

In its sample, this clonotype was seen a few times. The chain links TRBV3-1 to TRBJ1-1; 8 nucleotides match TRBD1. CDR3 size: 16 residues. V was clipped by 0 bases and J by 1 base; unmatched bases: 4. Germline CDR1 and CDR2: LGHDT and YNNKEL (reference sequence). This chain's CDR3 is CASSQDFGTGNTEAFF. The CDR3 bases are TGTGCCAGCAGCCAAGATTTTGGGACAGGGAACACTGAAGCTTTCTTT.

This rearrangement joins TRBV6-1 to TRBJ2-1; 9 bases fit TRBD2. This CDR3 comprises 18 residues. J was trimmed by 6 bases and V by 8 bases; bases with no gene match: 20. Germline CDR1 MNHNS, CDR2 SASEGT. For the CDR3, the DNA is TGTGCCAGCCGGACCCTGGCGAGAAGCCTAGCGGGATTCAATGAGCAGTTCTTC. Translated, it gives CASRTLARSLAGFNEQFF.